This T cell receptor (beta chain) is drawn from a study of neurological immune-mediated disorders. This clonotype was found a few times. Its antigen is still unknown. Study results and limitations: The highest TCR clonal expansion occurred in HTLV-1-associated myelopathy; multiple sclerosis fell below healthy controls.

A total of 2 million PBMCs stored at -80 degrees C provided the unsorted libraries. The CDR3 sequence is 14 residues long. CDR1 is MNHEY and CDR2 is SVGEGT in the germline V gene. Trimming removed 2 bases from V and 4 bases from J, with 9 bases in between. By 5'RACE with 10-nucleotide random UMIs, the cDNA was made. Using its own MiXCR run on the 5' RACE reads, TCRdb lists one record per CDR3 protein. The sample lists about 77,000 distinct CDR3 sequences; about 9.5% were seen once. The chain joins TRBV6-2 or TRBV6-3 to TRBJ2-1; D call uncertain. This clonotype originated in a man aged 45-60 years in good health. Sequencing was performed on PBMCs. The CDR3 sequence is CASSYSQVYNEQFF. CDR3 nucleotide sequence: TGTGCCAGCAGTTACAGCCAGGTTTACAATGAGCAGTTCTTC.